This T cell receptor beta chain was recovered during a study of vaccination and CD4 T cells after COVID-19 (dated by TCRdb to between 2021 and 2022). A note on the overall study: The convalescent cohort comprised six males and four females, including two Hispanic individuals, seven Caucasians, two Asians and one multiracial person. Post-COVID blood samples were collected from convalescent patients a median of around 96 days after diagnosis, with a range of about 30 to 161 days. Each participant got two doses of either the Pfizer-BioNTech BNT162b2 vaccine (n=8) or the Moderna mRNA-1273 vaccine (n=2). Control cultures received a CEFX viral epitope pool as the positive control, an HIV-1 Nef peptide pool as the negative control, or no peptide. In roughly 10 COVID-19 convalescent patients and a handful of infection-naive healthy vaccine recipients, the spike-specific CD4+ TCR repertoire before mRNA vaccination was compared with the repertoire after mRNA vaccination. The time from the second vaccine dose to post-vaccine blood sampling had a median of around 72 days and ranged from roughly 13 to 241 days. Culture stimuli were overlapping spike peptide pools from SARS-CoV-2 and from the common cold coronaviruses HCoV-NL63, HCoV-OC43 and HCoV-229E.

With respect to this clonotype: The antigen it recognizes is unknown. No base qualities exist here, and no much larger clone lies one base off it.

The treatment or condition label for this specimen denotes: roughly ten-day PBMC culture with coronavirus spike peptide pools or control peptides (ViraFEST assay). To expand antigen-specific T cells with peptide pools and then pick out the expanded clonotypes through TCR sequencing, the study relied on the ViraFEST assay. Negative nucleocapsid antibody tests before and after vaccination confirmed that the healthy vaccine recipients had no prior SARS-CoV-2 infection. PBMCs were cultured at fewer than 2.5 million per well in IMDM supplemented with approximately 5.3% human AB serum and 9.5 to 10 IU/ml IL-2, with 9.5 to 10 ug/ml peptide pools added. Half of the culture medium was replaced with fresh IL-2-containing medium on days 3 and 7. After ten to eleven days of culture, CD4+ T cells were isolated by negative selection using the EasySep CD4+ T cell isolation kit. Ficoll-Paque Plus gradient centrifugation was used to isolate PBMCs from whole blood, and the isolated PBMCs were then either used fresh or cryopreserved at -140C. Each culture condition was generally run in triplicate wells.

The library was produced with PCR. DNA from cultured CD4+ T cells underwent TCR sequencing with the Oncomine TCR Beta short-read assay at the Johns Hopkins FTIC core. The QIAamp micro DNA kit was used to extract genomic DNA from the cultured CD4+ T cells. Oncomine TCR Beta libraries from cultured CD4+ T cells were pooled using unique dual indexes and sequenced on an Illumina iSeq 100. The paper's processing steps were these. Non-productive sequences were removed, and CDR3s not starting with C, not ending with F or W, or shorter than 7 amino acids were discarded. Antigen-specific clonotypes were identified with the MANAFEST web application by comparing peptide-stimulated wells with reference and other culture wells. For a clone to be called positive, the clone needed an FDR below 0.05, an odds ratio above 5, and a productive frequency above 0.1% in at least two of three replicate wells. Clonotypes that were significantly expanded in both SARS-CoV-2 spike wells and at least one common cold coronavirus spike condition were defined as cross-reactive. Using R version 3.6.1, CDR3 homology was evaluated through Levenshtein distances (stringdist) along with unrooted phylogenetic trees (ape). TCRdb cleaned the public reads at Q25 with fastp, built clones with MiXCR and kept in-frame beta chains. Each CDR3 protein gets just one entry, which takes the most common genes and DNA from the rows behind it. TCRdb, not the original authors, processed these V and J calls. The sample profile shows approximately 12,000 distinct CDR3 sequences; 20% to 25% of them were found once. The ten largest clones add up to approximately 12% of the sample.

What the work shows at the level of the full study, not this receptor alone: Among the post-vaccine SARS-CoV-2-reactive clones in convalescent patients, a median about 87% showed up only after vaccination, which suggests vaccine-specific priming. Of the vaccine-specific clones found in convalescent patients, nearly all (304 of 307) were mono-reactive for SARS-CoV-2 spike instead of being cross-reactive with common cold coronaviruses. Relatively few convalescent patients were included in the study, and early timepoints after natural infection were not analyzed. The median count of SARS-CoV-2-reactive clonotypes went up from 20 to 25 after infection to more than 30 after vaccination, although the change was not significant.

Germline trimming: 0 bases from V, 5 bases from J; junction bases outside gene matches: 7. CDR1 and CDR2, per the germline V gene (reference sequence), are DFQATT and SNEGSKA. Reading from cysteine to phenylalanine, the CDR3 counts 15 amino acids. The CDR3 DNA has 45 bases and is translated from base 1. The sample consisted of CD4+ T cells from blood, cultured in vitro, taken before SARS-CoV-2 vaccination. The rearranged segments are TRBV20-1 and TRBJ2-5; 9 middle bases align to TRBD2. This sequence was found in a human donor who received a COVID-19 vaccine. The nucleotides are TGCAGTGCTAGAGATCCAGCTAGCGGGGAGGAGACCCAGTACTTC. Translated, this gives CSARDPASGEETQYF.